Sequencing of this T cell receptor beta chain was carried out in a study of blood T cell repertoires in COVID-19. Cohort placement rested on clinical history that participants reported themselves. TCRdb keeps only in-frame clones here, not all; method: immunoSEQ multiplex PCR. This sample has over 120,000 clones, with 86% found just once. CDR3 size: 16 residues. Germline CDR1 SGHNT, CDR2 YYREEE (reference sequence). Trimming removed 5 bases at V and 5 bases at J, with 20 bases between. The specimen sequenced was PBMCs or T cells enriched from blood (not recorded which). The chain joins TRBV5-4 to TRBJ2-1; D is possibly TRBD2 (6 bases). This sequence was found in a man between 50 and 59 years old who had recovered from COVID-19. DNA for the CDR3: TGTGCCAGCAGTTTGAAGCGAGGCGGGGCCAACAATGAGCAGTTCTTC. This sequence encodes CASSLKRGGANNEQFF.